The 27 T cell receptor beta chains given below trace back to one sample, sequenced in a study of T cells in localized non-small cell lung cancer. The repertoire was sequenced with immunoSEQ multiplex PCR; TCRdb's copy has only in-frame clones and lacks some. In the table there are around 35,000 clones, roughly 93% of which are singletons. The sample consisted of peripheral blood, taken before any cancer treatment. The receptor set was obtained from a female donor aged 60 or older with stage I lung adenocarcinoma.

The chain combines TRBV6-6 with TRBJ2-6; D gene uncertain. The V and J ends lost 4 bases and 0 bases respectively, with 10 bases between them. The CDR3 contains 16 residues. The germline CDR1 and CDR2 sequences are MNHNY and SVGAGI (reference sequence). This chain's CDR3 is CASSLTATSGANVLTF. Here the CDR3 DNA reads TGTGCCAGCAGTTTAACAGCCACCTCTGGGGCCAACGTCCTGACTTTC.

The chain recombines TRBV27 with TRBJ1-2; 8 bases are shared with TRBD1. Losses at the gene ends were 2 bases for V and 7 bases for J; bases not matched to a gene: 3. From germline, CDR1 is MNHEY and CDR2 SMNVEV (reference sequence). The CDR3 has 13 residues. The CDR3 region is CASSLQGALGYTF. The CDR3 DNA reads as TGTGCCAGCAGTTTACAGGGGGCGCTTGGCTACACCTTC.

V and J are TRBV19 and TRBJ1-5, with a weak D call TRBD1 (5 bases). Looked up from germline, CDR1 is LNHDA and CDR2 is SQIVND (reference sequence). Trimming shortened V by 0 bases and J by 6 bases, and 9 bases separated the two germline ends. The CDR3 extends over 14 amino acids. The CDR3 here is CASSIEGVRQPQHF. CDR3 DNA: TGTGCCAGTAGTATAGAGGGGGTACGTCAGCCCCAGCATTTT.

The CDR3 sequence is CASRAGDTQYF. The CDR3 region has the DNA TGTGCCAGCAGGGCTGGAGATACGCAGTATTTT. The chain has TRBV7-3 and TRBJ2-3; D remains ambiguous. The CDR3 loop spans 11 amino acids. Germline assignment: CDR1 SGHTA and CDR2 FQGTGA. Trimming removed 6 bases at V and 5 bases at J, with 6 bases between.

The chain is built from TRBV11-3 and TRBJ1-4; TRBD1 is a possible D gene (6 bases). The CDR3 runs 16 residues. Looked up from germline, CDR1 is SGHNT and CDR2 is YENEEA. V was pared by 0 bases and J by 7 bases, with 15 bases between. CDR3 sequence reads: CASSLDHRRGGEKLFF. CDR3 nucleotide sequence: TGTGCCAGCAGCTTAGATCATCGCAGGGGTGGTGAAAAACTGTTTTTT.

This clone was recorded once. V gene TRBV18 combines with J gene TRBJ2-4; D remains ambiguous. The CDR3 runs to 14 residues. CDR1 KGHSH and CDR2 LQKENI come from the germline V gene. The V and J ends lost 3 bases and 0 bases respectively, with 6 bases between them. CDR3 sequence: CASSPDVAKNIQYF. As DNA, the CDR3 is TGTGCCAGCTCACCGGACGTAGCCAAAAACATTCAGTACTTC. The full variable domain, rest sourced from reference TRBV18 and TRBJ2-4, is NAGVMQNPRHLVRRRGQEARLRCSPMKGHSHVYWYRQLPEEGLKFMVYLQKENIIDESGMPKERFSAEFPKEGPSILRIQQVVRGDSAAYFCASSPDVAKNIQYFGAGTRLSVL.

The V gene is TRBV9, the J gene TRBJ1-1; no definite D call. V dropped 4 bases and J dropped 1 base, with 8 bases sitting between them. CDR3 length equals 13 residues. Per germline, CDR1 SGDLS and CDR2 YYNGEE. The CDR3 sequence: CASSPLTNTEAFF. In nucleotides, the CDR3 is TGTGCCAGCAGCCCTTTAACGAACACTGAAGCTTTCTTT.

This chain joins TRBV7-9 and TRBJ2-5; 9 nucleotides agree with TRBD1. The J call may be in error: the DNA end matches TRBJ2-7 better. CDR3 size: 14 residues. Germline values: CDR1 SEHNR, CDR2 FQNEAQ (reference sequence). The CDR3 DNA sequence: TGTGCCAGCAGACTATTGACAGGGGGTCGCGAGCAGTACTTC. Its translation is CASRLLTGGREQYF.

The CDR3 nucleotides read TGTGCCAGCAGCTCCCGTGCTCGGGGGGCCGGGGAGCTGTTTTTT. This gives the protein CASSSRARGAGELFF. The chain uses TRBV11-3 and TRBJ2-2; 7 bases line up with TRBD2. With 4 bases clipped from V and 6 bases from J, the junction kept 8 bases outside the gene matches. The CDR3 has 15 residues. The germline V gene has CDR1 SGHNT and CDR2 YENEEA.

CDR3 protein: CAWSSQTGRNTEAFF. CDR3 DNA: TGTGCCTGGAGCTCGCAGACAGGTAGGAACACTGAAGCTTTCTTT. The gene calls are TRBV30 and TRBJ1-1; D might be TRBD1 (6 bases). Germline CDR1 is GTSNPN and CDR2 is SVGIG (reference sequence). The V end was cut by 3 bases, the J end by 1 base, with 15 bases between. The CDR3 sequence is 15 residues long.

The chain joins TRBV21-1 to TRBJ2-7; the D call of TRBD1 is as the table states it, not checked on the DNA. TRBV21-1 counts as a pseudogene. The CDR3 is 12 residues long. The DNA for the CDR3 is TGTGCCAGCAGTCTGCAGGCATACGAGCAGTACGTC. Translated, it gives CASSLQAYEQYV.

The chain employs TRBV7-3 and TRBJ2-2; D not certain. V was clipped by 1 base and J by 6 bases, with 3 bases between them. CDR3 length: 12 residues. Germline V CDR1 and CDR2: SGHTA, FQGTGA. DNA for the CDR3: TGTGCCAGCAGCTTAAGGGCCGGGGAGCTGTTTTTT. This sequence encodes CASSLRAGELFF.

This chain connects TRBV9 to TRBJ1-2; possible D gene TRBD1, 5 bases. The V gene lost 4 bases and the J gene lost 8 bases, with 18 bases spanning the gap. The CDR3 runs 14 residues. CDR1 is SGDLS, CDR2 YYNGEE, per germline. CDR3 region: CASSLNAGQRGYTF. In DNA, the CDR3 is TGTGCCAGCAGCCTCAATGCAGGGCAACGAGGCTACACCTTC.

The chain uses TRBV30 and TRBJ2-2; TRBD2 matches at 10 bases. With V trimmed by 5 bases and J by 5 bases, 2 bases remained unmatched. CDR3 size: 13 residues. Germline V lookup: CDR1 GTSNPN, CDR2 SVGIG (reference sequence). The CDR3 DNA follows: TGTGCCTGGCAGACTAGCGGGACCGGGGAGCTGTTTTTT. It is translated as CAWQTSGTGELFF.

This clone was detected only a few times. CDR3 protein: CASRERGPEPQHF. CDR3 DNA: TGTGCCAGCAGAGAGAGGGGGCCGGAGCCCCAGCATTTT. The chain is built from TRBV27 and TRBJ1-5; 7 bases match TRBD1. Trimming removed 6 bases from V and 8 bases from J; junction bases left unmatched: 7. This CDR3 is built from 13 residues. Germline values: CDR1 MNHEY, CDR2 SMNVEV (reference sequence).

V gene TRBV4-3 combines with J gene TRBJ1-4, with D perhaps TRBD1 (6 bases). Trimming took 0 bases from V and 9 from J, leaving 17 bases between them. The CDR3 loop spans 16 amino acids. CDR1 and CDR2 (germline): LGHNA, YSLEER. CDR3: CASSQEGAGDMKKLFF. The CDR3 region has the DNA TGCGCCAGCAGCCAAGAAGGGGCAGGGGACATGAAAAAACTGTTTTTT.

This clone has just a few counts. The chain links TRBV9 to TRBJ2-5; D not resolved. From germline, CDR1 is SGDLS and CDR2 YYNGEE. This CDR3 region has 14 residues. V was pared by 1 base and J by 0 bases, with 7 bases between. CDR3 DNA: TGTGCCAGCAGCGTACATGGGCACCAAGAGACCCAGTACTTC. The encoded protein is CASSVHGHQETQYF. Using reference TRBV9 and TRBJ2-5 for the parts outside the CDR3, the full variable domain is DSGVTQTPKHLITATGQRVTLRCSPRSGDLSVYWYQQSLDQGLQFLIQYYNGEERAKGNILERFSAQQFPDLHSELNLSSLELGDSALYFCASSVHGHQETQYFGPGTRLLVL.

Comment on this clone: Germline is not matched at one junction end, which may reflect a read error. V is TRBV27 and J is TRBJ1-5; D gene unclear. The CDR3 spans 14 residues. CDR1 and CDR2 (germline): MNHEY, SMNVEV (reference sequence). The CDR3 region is CASSLKGINHPQHF. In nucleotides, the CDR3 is TGTGCCAGCAGTTTGAAGGGAATAAATCATCCCCAGCATTTT.

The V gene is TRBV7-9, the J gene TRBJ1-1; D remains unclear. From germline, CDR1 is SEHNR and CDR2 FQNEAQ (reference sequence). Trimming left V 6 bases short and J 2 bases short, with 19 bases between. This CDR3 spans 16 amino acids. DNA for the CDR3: TGTGCCAGCAGGGGCCCCGCACCACTGACCAACACTGAAGCTTTCTTT. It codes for CASRGPAPLTNTEAFF. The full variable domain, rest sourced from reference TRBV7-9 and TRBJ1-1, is DTGVSQNPRHKITKRGQNVTFRCDPISEHNRLYWYRQTLGQGPEFLTYFQNEAQLEKSRLLSDRFSAERPKGSFSTLEIQRTEQGDSAMYLCASRGPAPLTNTEAFFGQGTRLTVV.

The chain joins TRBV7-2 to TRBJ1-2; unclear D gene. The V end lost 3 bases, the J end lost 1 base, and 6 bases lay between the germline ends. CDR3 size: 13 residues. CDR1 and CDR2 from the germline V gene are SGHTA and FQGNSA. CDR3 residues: CASSFSINYGYTF. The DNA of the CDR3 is TGTGCCAGCAGCTTTAGCATTAACTATGGCTACACCTTC. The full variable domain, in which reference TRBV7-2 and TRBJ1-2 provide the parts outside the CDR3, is GAGVSQSPSNKVTEKGKDVELRCDPISGHTALYWYRQSLGQGLEFLIYFQGNSAPDKSGLPSDRFSAERTGGSVSTLTIQRTQQEDSAVYLCASSFSINYGYTFGSGTRLTVV.

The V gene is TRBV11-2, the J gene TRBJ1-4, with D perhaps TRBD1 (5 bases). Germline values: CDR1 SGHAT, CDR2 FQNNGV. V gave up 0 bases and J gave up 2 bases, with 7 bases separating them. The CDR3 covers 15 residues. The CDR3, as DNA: TGTGCCAGCAGCTTAGAGGGGGTGACTAATGAAAAACTGTTTTTT. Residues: CASSLEGVTNEKLFF. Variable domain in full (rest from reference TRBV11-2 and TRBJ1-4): EAGVAQSPRYKIIEKRQSVAFWCNPISGHATLYWYQQILGQGPKLLIQFQNNGVVDDSQLPKDRFSAERLKGVDSTLKIQPAKLEDSAVYLCASSLEGVTNEKLFFGSGTQLSVL.

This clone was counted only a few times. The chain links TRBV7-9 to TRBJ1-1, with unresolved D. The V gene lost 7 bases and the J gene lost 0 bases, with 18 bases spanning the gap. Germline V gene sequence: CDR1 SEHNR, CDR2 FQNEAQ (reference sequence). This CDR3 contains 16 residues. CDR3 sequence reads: CASTPRRGFLNTEAFF. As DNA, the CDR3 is TGTGCCAGCACCCCTCGGCGTGGGTTCCTGAACACTGAAGCTTTCTTT.

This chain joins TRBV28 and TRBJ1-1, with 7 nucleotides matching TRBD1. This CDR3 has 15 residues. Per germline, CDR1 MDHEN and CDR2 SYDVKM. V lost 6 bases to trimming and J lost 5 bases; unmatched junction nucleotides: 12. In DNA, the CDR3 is TGTGCCAGCAGCCCACCGATTACAGGGGAGACTGAAGCTTTCTTT. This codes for CASSPPITGETEAFF.

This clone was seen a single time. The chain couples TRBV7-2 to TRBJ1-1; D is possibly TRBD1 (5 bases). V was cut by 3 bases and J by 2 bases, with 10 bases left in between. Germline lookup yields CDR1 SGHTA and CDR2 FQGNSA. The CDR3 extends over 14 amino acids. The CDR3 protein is CASSFGGFNTEAFF. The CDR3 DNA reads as TGTGCCAGCAGCTTTGGGGGATTCAACACTGAAGCTTTCTTT.

CDR3 in amino acids: CASSQDTLSETQYF. The CDR3 nucleotides read TGCGCCAGCAGCCAAGATACTCTCTCGGAGACCCAGTACTTC. The genes are TRBV4-3 and TRBJ2-5; D gene ambiguous. This CDR3 is 14 amino acids long. The ends were cut back, 0 bases at V and 5 bases at J, with 10 bases in the middle. Germline loops: CDR1 LGHNA, CDR2 YSLEER.

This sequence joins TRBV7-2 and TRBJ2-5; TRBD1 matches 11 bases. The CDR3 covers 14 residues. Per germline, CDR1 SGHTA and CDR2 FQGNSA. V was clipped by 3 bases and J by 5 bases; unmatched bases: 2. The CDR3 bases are TGTGCCAGCAGCTTGGACAGGGGGCTCGAGACCCAGTACTTC. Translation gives CASSLDRGLETQYF. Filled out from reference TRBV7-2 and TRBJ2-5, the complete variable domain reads GAGVSQSPSNKVTEKGKDVELRCDPISGHTALYWYRQSLGQGLEFLIYFQGNSAPDKSGLPSDRFSAERTGGSVSTLTIQRTQQEDSAVYLCASSLDRGLETQYFGPGTRLLVL.

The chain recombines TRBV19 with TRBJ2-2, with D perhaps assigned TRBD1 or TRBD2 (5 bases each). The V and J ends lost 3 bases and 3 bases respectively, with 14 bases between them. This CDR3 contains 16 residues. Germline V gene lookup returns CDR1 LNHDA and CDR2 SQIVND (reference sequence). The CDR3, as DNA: TGTGCCAGTAGTATGGGGACGGGTCTTTACACCGGGGAGCTGTTTTTT. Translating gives CASSMGTGLYTGELFF.